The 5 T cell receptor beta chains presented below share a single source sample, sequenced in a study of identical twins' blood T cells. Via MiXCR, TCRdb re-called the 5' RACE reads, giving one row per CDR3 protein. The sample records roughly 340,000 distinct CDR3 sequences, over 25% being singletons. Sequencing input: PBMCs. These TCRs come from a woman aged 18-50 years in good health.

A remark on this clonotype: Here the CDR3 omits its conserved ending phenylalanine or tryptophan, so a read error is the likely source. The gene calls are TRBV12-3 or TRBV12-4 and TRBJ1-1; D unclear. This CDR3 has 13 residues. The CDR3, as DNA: TGCGCCAGCAGTTCTCCCGGGGTCACTGAAGCTTTCCTT. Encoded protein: CASSSPGVTEAFL.

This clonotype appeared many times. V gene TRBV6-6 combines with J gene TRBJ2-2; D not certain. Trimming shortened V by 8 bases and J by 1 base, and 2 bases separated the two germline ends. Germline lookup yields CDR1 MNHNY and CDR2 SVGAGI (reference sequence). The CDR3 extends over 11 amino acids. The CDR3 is CASENTGELFF. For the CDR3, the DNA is TGTGCCAGCGAGAACACCGGGGAGCTGTTTTTT.

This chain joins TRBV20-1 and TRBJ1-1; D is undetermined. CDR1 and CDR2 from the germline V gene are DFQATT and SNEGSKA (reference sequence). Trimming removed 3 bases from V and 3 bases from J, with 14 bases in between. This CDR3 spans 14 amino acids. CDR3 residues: CSARKGRVDTEAFF. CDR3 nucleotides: TGCAGTGCTAGGAAAGGCCGCGTCGACACTGAAGCTTTCTTT.

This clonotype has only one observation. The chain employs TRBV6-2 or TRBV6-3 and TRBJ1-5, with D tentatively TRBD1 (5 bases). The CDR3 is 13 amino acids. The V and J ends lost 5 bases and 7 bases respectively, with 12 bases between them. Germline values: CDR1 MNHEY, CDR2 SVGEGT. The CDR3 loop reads CASSDRDWQPQHF. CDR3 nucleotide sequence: TGTGCCAGCAGTGACAGAGATTGGCAGCCCCAGCATTTT.

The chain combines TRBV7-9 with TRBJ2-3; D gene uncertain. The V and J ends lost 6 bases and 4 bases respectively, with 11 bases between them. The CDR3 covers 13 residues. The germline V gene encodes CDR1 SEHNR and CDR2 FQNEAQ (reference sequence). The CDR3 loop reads CASRRREADTQYF. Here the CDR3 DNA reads TGTGCCAGCAGACGAAGGGAAGCAGATACGCAGTATTTT.